The 3 T cell receptor beta chains presented below share a single source sample, sequenced in a study of T-cell memory formation after mild COVID-19. TCRdb reprocessed the 5' RACE reads with MiXCR, giving one entry per CDR3 protein. In the table there are some 280,000 distinct CDR3 sequences, around 16% of which are singletons. The sequencing sample was made of PBMCs or a T cell subset sorted from them (not recorded which). The receptors originated from a man younger than 35 who had mild COVID-19 (a few samples of this study predate the infection). Cell type and time point are not known.

This clonotype was detected a few times. V usage is TRBV7-2 and J usage is TRBJ2-5, with 10 bases that match TRBD1. The J segment lost 4 bases and the V segment lost 5 bases, leaving 10 bases of the junction unmatched. The CDR3 covers 16 residues. Germline-derived CDR1 and CDR2 are SGHTA and FQGNSA. The CDR3 spells CASSTAHGTGVETQYF. CDR3 sequence (DNA): TGTGCCAGCAGCACCGCGCACGGGACAGGGGTAGAGACCCAGTACTTC.

The chain has TRBV20-1 and TRBJ2-7, with TRBD2 matching over 7 bases. The CDR3 spans 15 residues. The V and J ends lost 0 bases and 0 bases, in that order; junction bases with no gene match: 5. Looked up from germline, CDR1 is DFQATT and CDR2 is SNEGSKA (reference sequence). CDR3 sequence (DNA): TGCAGTGCTAGAGAAGCGGGGTCAAGCTCCTACGAGCAGTACGTC. Protein sequence: CSAREAGSSSYEQYV.

This clonotype was counted between two and nine times. The chain uses TRBV12-3 or TRBV12-4 and TRBJ1-5; D might be TRBD1 (6 bases). The V gene lost 6 bases and the J gene lost 3 bases, with 12 bases spanning the gap. The CDR3 loop spans 14 amino acids. The DNA of the CDR3 is TGTGCCAGCAGCCCACAGGGCTACAATCAGCCCCAGCATTTT. It codes for CASSPQGYNQPQHF.